This TCR beta chain was documented in a study of Ad26.COV2.S vaccination and SARS-CoV-2 variants. V gave up 5 bases and J gave up 5 bases, with 12 bases separating them. Germline lookup yields CDR1 MNHEY and CDR2 SVGAGI. This CDR3 has 14 residues. This clone occurred once. Its cognate antigen is unknown. General study points: Spike-specific TCR breadth in vaccine recipients exceeded that seen in placebo recipients. Post-vaccination breadth of spike-specific CD8+ and CD4+ T cell responses was reportedly substantial. Similar non-spike TCR breadth was observed in recipients of vaccine and of placebo. An underestimation of total T cell responses may have resulted from the TCR breadth and depth analyses.

Libraries were prepared by immunoSEQ multiplex PCR; TCRdb keeps only in-frame clonotypes and omits some of them. The sample has nearly 95,000 clones, 82% seen once. Source: peripheral blood, taken after recovery from COVID-19. The chain combines TRBV6-5 with TRBJ2-2; tentative D call: TRBD2 (6 bases). The sequence derives from a human donor who had recovered from COVID-19. CDR3 sequence (DNA): TGTGCCAGCAGTCCTCAAGGACTAACCGGGGAGCTGTTTTTT. This codes for CASSPQGLTGELFF.